The 25 T cell receptor beta chains presented below share a single source sample, sequenced in a study of T cell changes during pregnancy in multiple sclerosis. Some clones are missing from TCRdb's copy, which holds only in-frame ones; the method was immunoSEQ multiplex PCR. Altogether tens of thousands of clones are present, 80% to 90% being singletons, with the ten largest covering approximately 5.3%. The sample here was peripheral blood, taken in the first trimester of pregnancy. The receptors stem from a female donor in good health, enrolled as a control in a pregnancy study.

The chain carries TRBV5-1 and TRBJ2-7, with D maybe TRBD2 (5 bases). The CDR3 spans 14 residues. V shed 5 bases and J shed 1 base, with 13 bases lying between them. Germline-derived CDR1 and CDR2 are SGHRS and YFSETQ. The CDR3, as DNA: TGCGCCAGCAGACCTGACGGGGTGTCCTACGAGCAGTACTTC. This sequence encodes CASRPDGVSYEQYF. Filled out from reference TRBV5-1 and TRBJ2-7, the complete variable domain reads KAGVTQTPRYLIKTRGQQVTLSCSPISGHRSVSWYQQTPGQGLQFLFEYFSETQRNKGNFPGRFSGRQFSNSRSEMNVSTLELGDSALYLCASRPDGVSYEQYFGPGTRLTVT.

CDR3 loop: CASSREPGRRSEKLFF. CDR3 sequence (DNA): TGCGCCAGCAGCCGAGAACCAGGGCGCCGCAGTGAAAAACTGTTTTTT. This sequence joins TRBV4-3 and TRBJ1-4; a weak D match, TRBD1 (5 bases). The V end lost 4 bases, the J end lost 7 bases, and 19 bases lay between the germline ends. The CDR3 extends over 16 amino acids. CDR1 and CDR2 (germline): LGHNA, YSLEER.

The V call is TRBV6-1, the J call TRBJ1-1; 7 bases map to TRBD1. Germline values: CDR1 MNHNS, CDR2 SASEGT. With V trimmed by 4 bases and J by 1 base, 12 bases remained unmatched. This CDR3 region has 17 residues. DNA of the CDR3: TGTGCCAGCAGTGTACGATCCAGGGGGTACGGGAACACTGAAGCTTTCTTT. Translating it yields CASSVRSRGYGNTEAFF.

V gene TRBV5-1 combines with J gene TRBJ2-5, with 11 bases lining up with TRBD2. The V segment lost 7 bases and the J segment 5 bases; nucleotides outside the gene matches: 10. The germline gives CDR1 SGHRS, CDR2 YFSETQ. CDR3 size: 15 residues. In nucleotides, the CDR3 is TGCGCCAGCGCCACTAGCGGGGGACCATCGGAGACCCAGTACTTC. As protein: CASATSGGPSETQYF.

This clone appeared a single time. The chain employs TRBV30 and TRBJ1-1, with 7 bases that match TRBD1. Trimming cost V 2 bases and J 5 bases; bases outside gene matches: 8. The CDR3 is 14 residues long. Germline V gene lookup returns CDR1 GTSNPN and CDR2 SVGIG (reference sequence). Here the CDR3 DNA reads TGTGCCTGGAGTTCGTCAGGGGGTTATACTGAAGCTTTCTTT. This codes for CAWSSSGGYTEAFF.

The rearrangement joins TRBV10-3 to TRBJ2-1; TRBD2 is a possible D gene (6 bases). The CDR3 extends over 16 amino acids. Per the germline V gene, CDR1 is ENHRY and CDR2 is SYGVKD. The germline V and J ends were trimmed by 0 bases and 5 bases, with 14 bases remaining between them. The CDR3 DNA reads TGTGCCATCAGTGAGTCTGCATACGGGAGTAACAATGAGCAGTTCTTC. As protein: CAISESAYGSNNEQFF.

V gene TRBV5-1 combines with J gene TRBJ2-5; the D gene is possibly TRBD2 (6 bases). Germline CDR1 and CDR2: SGHRS and YFSETQ. This CDR3 has 14 amino acids. The V gene lost 5 bases and the J gene lost 4 bases, with 15 bases spanning the gap. The CDR3 nucleotides read TGCGCCAGCAGACGCACCGGGAGCGGAGAGACCCAGTACTTC. Translation: CASRRTGSGETQYF.

The rearrangement uses TRBV2 and TRBJ1-6; TRBD1 might be the D (6 bases). The V gene's germline CDR1 is SNHLY and CDR2 FYNNEI. Trimming pared 8 bases from V and 0 bases from J, leaving 17 bases between. The CDR3 covers 17 residues. CDR3 in DNA: TGTGCCAGCGGAGAGGGACATTTGAGCTCCTATAATTCACCCCTCCACTTT. Protein: CASGEGHLSSYNSPLHF.

The rearrangement uses TRBV19 and TRBJ1-1; 7 bases are a match to TRBD1. The J segment lost 4 bases and the V segment lost 5 bases, leaving 10 bases of the junction unmatched. From germline, CDR1 is LNHDA and CDR2 SQIVND (reference sequence). This CDR3 is 15 amino acids long. The CDR3 sequence: CASSSTTGSSTEAFF. In DNA form, the CDR3 reads TGTGCCAGTAGTTCTACGACAGGGAGTAGCACTGAAGCTTTCTTT.

Only a few counts were recorded for this clone. The gene calls are TRBV28 and TRBJ2-3; 8 nucleotides align to TRBD2. The CDR3 is made up of 16 amino acids. CDR1 MDHEN and CDR2 SYDVKM come from the germline V gene. V dropped 10 bases and J dropped 4; count of bases not matched to a gene: 16. CDR3 DNA: TGTGCCACCGACCGGGGGGGGCCCCGGGAGGCAGATACGCAGTATTTT. Its protein product is CATDRGGPREADTQYF.

The chain has TRBV2 and TRBJ2-5, with 10 positions matching TRBD2. CDR1 SNHLY and CDR2 FYNNEI come from the germline V gene. This CDR3 region has 15 residues. Trimming cost V 6 bases and J 1 base; bases outside gene matches: 5. The CDR3 bases are TGTGCCAGCAGCGCGGCTAGCGGGGGCCAAGAGACCCAGTACTTC. This codes for CASSAASGGQETQYF.

This clone was counted once. This rearrangement joins TRBV14 to TRBJ2-7; a weak D match, TRBD2 (7 bases). Per germline, CDR1 SGHDN and CDR2 FVKESK. V gave up 7 bases and J gave up 3 bases, with 22 bases separating them. This CDR3 comprises 16 residues. The CDR3 sequence: CASNRGGGSYIYEQYF. In DNA, the CDR3 is TGTGCCAGCAACCGAGGGGGGGGCTCATACATCTACGAGCAGTACTTC.

CDR3 DNA sequence: TGTGCCAGCAGTTACGACAGTGCTATGAACACTGAAGCTTTCTTT. It yields the protein CASSYDSAMNTEAFF. The chain carries TRBV6-6 and TRBJ1-1, with a possible D match to TRBD1 (5 bases). Germline CDR1 reads MNHNY; CDR2 reads SVGAGI (reference sequence). The length of the CDR3 is 15 residues. With 2 bases removed from V and 0 bases from J, the gap between germline ends came to 10 bases.

The chain has TRBV7-2 and TRBJ1-4; unclear D gene. From germline, CDR1 is SGHTA and CDR2 FQGNSA. Between the trimmed V and J ends, which lost 10 bases and 10 bases, there was a span of 19 bases. The CDR3 runs to 13 residues. In nucleotides, the CDR3 is TGTGCCACCCTGTCCCCCCCCGGTTTAAAACTGTTTTTT. This sequence encodes CATLSPPGLKLFF. The full variable domain, rest sourced from reference TRBV7-2 and TRBJ1-4, is GAGVSQSPSNKVTEKGKDVELRCDPISGHTALYWYRQSLGQGLEFLIYFQGNSAPDKSGLPSDRFSAERTGGSVSTLTIQRTQQEDSAVYLCATLSPPGLKLFFGSGTQLSVL.

This clone has a handful of counts. This sequence joins TRBV4-1 and TRBJ1-6; D not certain. This CDR3 region has 17 residues. Germline lookup yields CDR1 MGHRA and CDR2 YSYEKL. Trimming removed 1 base from V and 0 bases from J, with 10 bases in between. The chain's CDR3 is CASSQAVPSSYNSPLHF. CDR3 nucleotides: TGCGCCAGCAGCCAAGCGGTTCCGAGCTCCTATAATTCACCCCTCCACTTT.

The V and J genes are TRBV15 and TRBJ2-3; 10 nucleotides line up with TRBD1. V trimming: 5 bases; J trimming: 3 bases; junction bases outside the gene matches: 8. The length of the CDR3 is 16 residues. Germline values: CDR1 LNHNV, CDR2 YYDKDF (reference sequence). CDR3 amino acids: CATSSDRDRGTDTQYF. The DNA of the CDR3 is TGTGCCACCAGCTCCGACCGGGACAGGGGAACAGATACGCAGTATTTT. Full variable domain (missing parts from reference TRBV15 and TRBJ2-3): DAMVIQNPRYQVTQFGKPVTLSCSQTLNHNVMYWYQQKSSQAPKLLFHYYDKDFNNEADTPDNFQSRRPNTSFCFLDIRSPGLGDTAMYLCATSSDRDRGTDTQYFGPGTRLTVL.

The rearrangement joins TRBV7-3 to TRBJ2-2, with 14 bases lining up with TRBD2. J lost 1 base, V lost 7 bases, and 5 bases had no gene match. This CDR3 comprises 17 residues. CDR1 and CDR2 (germline): SGHTA, FQGTGA. The CDR3 loop reads CASTRLAGGMNTGELFF. In nucleotides, the CDR3 is TGTGCCAGCACCCGACTAGCGGGAGGGATGAACACCGGGGAGCTGTTTTTT.

V gene TRBV28 combines with J gene TRBJ1-1; possibly TRBD1 for D (6 bases). Germline V gives CDR1 MDHEN, CDR2 SYDVKM. This CDR3 region has 14 residues. Trimming cost V 11 bases and J 6 bases, with 22 bases left between them. The CDR3 DNA is TGTGCCTTAATCGCTGGGGGGGCTACCGCTGAAGCTTTCTTT. This gives the protein CALIAGGATAEAFF.

The chain couples TRBV7-2 to TRBJ2-7; 9 bases map to TRBD2. J gave up 0 bases and V 1 base, and 1 base lay outside the gene matches. Germline V CDR1 and CDR2: SGHTA, FQGNSA. This CDR3 spans 15 amino acids. The CDR3, as DNA: TGTGCCAGCAGCTTAGGCGGGGGGGCCTCCTACGAGCAGTACTTC. This sequence encodes CASSLGGGASYEQYF.

The rearrangement links TRBV18 to TRBJ2-6; possibly TRBD1 for D (7 bases). The germline V gene encodes CDR1 KGHSH and CDR2 LQKENI. The CDR3 length is 18 residues. V was shortened by 4 bases and J by 0 bases, with 16 bases between the two germline ends. CDR3 protein: CASSLGGQRISGANVLTF. As DNA, the CDR3 is TGTGCCAGCTCACTCGGGGGACAGCGGATCTCTGGGGCCAACGTCCTGACTTTC.

The rearrangement uses TRBV6-4 and TRBJ2-7; possible D gene TRBD2, 6 bases. Germline-derived CDR1 and CDR2 are MRHNA and SNTAGT. Trimming took off 5 bases at V and 1 base at J, with 12 bases between the two ends. The CDR3 spans 14 residues. CDR3 nucleotides: TGTGCCAGCAGTTACGGCGGGGAGTCCTACGAGCAGTACTTC. Encoded protein: CASSYGGESYEQYF.

This clone appeared a single time. The chain couples TRBV30 to TRBJ2-7; weak D call: TRBD1 (6 bases). Trimming removed 4 bases at V and 3 bases at J, with 7 bases between. This CDR3 is 11 amino acids long. Germline V gene data show CDR1 as GTSNPN and CDR2 as SVGIG (reference sequence). The CDR3 sequence is CAWTTGYEQYF. For the CDR3, the DNA is TGTGCCTGGACGACAGGCTACGAGCAGTACTTC.

In its sample, this clone ranks as medium-sized. The V call is TRBV30, the J call TRBJ1-5; 9 nucleotides match TRBD1. Losses at the gene ends were 1 base for V and 3 bases for J; bases not matched to a gene: 19. CDR1 and CDR2 (germline): GTSNPN, SVGIG (reference sequence). The CDR3 is 20 amino acids. For the CDR3, the DNA is TGTGCCTGGAGTGCGCTACAGGGGGCCGCCCCGGGACAGCACAATCAGCCCCAGCATTTT. Protein product: CAWSALQGAAPGQHNQPQHF. Together with reference TRBV30 and TRBJ1-5, the CDR3 gives the full variable domain: SQTIHQWPATLVQPVGSPLSLECTVEGTSNPNLYWYRQAAGRGLQLLFYSVGIGQISSEVPQNLSASRPQDRQFILSSKKLLLSDSGFYLCAWSALQGAAPGQHNQPQHFGDGTRLSIL.

The chain uses TRBV6-1 and TRBJ1-4; perhaps TRBD1 as D (5 bases). Trimming took off 8 bases at V and 8 bases at J, with 18 bases between the two ends. CDR3 length equals 14 residues. Germline V gene sequence: CDR1 MNHNS, CDR2 SASEGT. CDR3 sequence: CASGRQFAGEKLFF. In nucleotides, the CDR3 is TGTGCCAGCGGCCGACAGTTCGCTGGAGAAAAACTGTTTTTT.

V gene TRBV19 combines with J gene TRBJ2-2; D perhaps matches TRBD2 (6 bases). V lost 0 bases and J lost 0, with 11 bases in between. Looked up from germline, CDR1 is LNHDA and CDR2 is SQIVND (reference sequence). This CDR3 has 17 residues. CDR3 bases: TGTGCCAGTAGTATAGAAGCGGGCCCCACGAACACCGGGGAGCTGTTTTTT. Its protein is CASSIEAGPTNTGELFF.